This T cell receptor (beta chain) was sequenced in a study of blood T cell repertoires in COVID-19 (dated by TCRdb to the early 2020s). Describing the broader study: Collaborator samples came from the United States, Italy and Spain and covered acute and convalescent phases of COVID-19. The prospective study material was composed of cDNA or gDNA derived from T cells, B-cell-depleted T cells, or PBMCs. Deeply sampled blood TCRbeta repertoires from subjects exposed to, actively infected with, or recovered from COVID-19 were included in the dataset. A freely available public database, intended as a resource for researchers studying the immune response to SARS-CoV-2, is where the repertoires were released. The samples were drawn from two sources: the first 160 participants of the ongoing ImmuneRACE study, and 1,254 subjects contributed by 6 global collaborators. Sample metadata almost always included a de-identified subject ID, COVID-19 status, age in years and sex. Where available, HLA class I and class II types were taken from metadata supplied by the sample provider and were not determined by assay-based typing.

This clone was seen many times. The specificity of this receptor is unknown. No base quality values were provided; no much bigger clone lies one nucleotide off. TCRbeta CDR3 regions were amplified from genomic DNA by means of the immunoSEQ Assay, a bias-controlled multiplex PCR. The authors processed their data as follows. Within the assay, amplification of reference gene primers was used to estimate how many nucleated cells each sample contained. Sequence reads were collapsed and filtered to measure the absolute abundance of every unique TCRbeta CDR3 rearrangement. For each sample, productive Simpson clonality was calculated as the square root of Simpson's diversity index across productive rearrangements. TCRdb stores this immuneACCESS table with in-frame sequences only. Part of the clones is absent; in the studies checked, under half of the shortfall reflects unresolved V genes, and no reason is known for the rest. D and trimming were read from the DNA, whereas the V and J calls and clone size are those reported in that table. The sample table contains about 390,000 clones; only one count was recorded for roughly 89% of them. The ten largest account for 10% of the sample.

Enrolling through a virtual design, the prospective study's participants ranged in age from roughly 18 to 89 years and lived across 20 to 25 United States geographic areas. In the prospective study, cohorts were assigned on the basis of participant-reported clinical history obtained from a screening survey and a study questionnaire. Recovered participants in ImmuneRACE Cohort 3 were defined as having two consecutive negative NP/OP PCR tests, clearance from a healthcare professional, or resolution of symptoms. Mobile phlebotomists in the prospective study collected whole blood, serum and a nasopharyngeal or oropharyngeal swab from every participant. Participants in the prospective study had the option to provide additional blood draws and questionnaires over an approximately 2-month period. Prospective study blood samples were shipped either frozen or at room temperature before DNA extraction. Beyond this particular receptor, the publication reports: The amount of clinical and demographic metadata varied by source and participant and was provided uncurated.

CDR1 and CDR2, looked up from the germline V gene, are SGHRS and YFSETQ. Reading from cysteine to phenylalanine, the CDR3 counts 17 amino acids. The DNA shown is the 51-base CDR3, in frame from base 1. V is cut back by 4 bases and J by 5 bases, with 15 bases in the junction unmatched. The sequence came from a woman aged 50 to 60 who had recovered from COVID-19. The rearrangement combines TRBV5-1 with TRBJ1-1, with 9 bases aligning to TRBD1. Specimen: PBMCs or T cells enriched from blood (not recorded which). The CDR3 protein sequence reads: CASSSSPGQGERTEAFF. The nucleotides are TGCGCCAGCAGCAGTAGTCCGGGACAGGGAGAAAGAACTGAAGCTTTCTTT. Extended through the reference TRBV5-1 and TRBJ1-1 proteins, this CDR3 yields the full variable domain: KAGVTQTPRYLIKTRGQQVTLSCSPISGHRSVSWYQQTPGQGLQFLFEYFSETQRNKGNFPGRFSGRQFSNSRSEMNVSTLELGDSALYLCASSSSPGQGERTEAFFGQGTRLTVV.